This TCR beta chain was observed in a study of cytomegalovirus exposure and HLA in healthy donors. Study outcomes and limitations: Analyzed later, association rates of TCRs varied across HLA loci, with DRB1 most and HLA-C fewest. The later analysis indicated that the majority of CMV-associated TCR beta chains appeared HLA-restricted. Researchers left out some V segments, among them TRBV6-2 and TRBV6-3, as indistinguishable.

Comment on this clone: Its cognate antigen is unknown.

Primers: 60 Vbeta forward and 13 Jbeta reverse. Per the original data handling: It was a later analysis that counted about 80 million unique TCR beta chains, of which some 9.9 million were shared. Sequencing used immunoSEQ multiplex PCR; TCRdb keeps in-frame clones, though not all of them. V, J and clone size reflect that table, while D and trimming were determined from the DNA. The sample records about 160,000 clones, around 76% being singletons. J was trimmed by 9 bases and V by 2 bases; bases with no gene match: 11. This CDR3 has 15 residues. The germline V gene has CDR1 MDHEN and CDR2 SYDVKM. This chain links TRBV28 with TRBJ2-5; TRBD2 matches at 8 bases. This clonotype was sampled from a girl between 10 and 17 years old in good health and CMV-seropositive. The material sequenced was PBMCs. CDR3 amino acids: CASSLGLAYSQAQYF. In DNA form, the CDR3 reads TGTGCCAGCAGTTTAGGACTAGCCTACTCACAGGCCCAGTACTTC.